These 9 T cell receptor beta chains share one sample of origin, sequenced in a study of shared clonotypes between healthy human individuals. Libraries were prepared by immunoSEQ multiplex PCR; TCRdb keeps only in-frame clonotypes and omits some of them. Of 2 million to 2.5 million clones in the sample, 85% to 95% were seen once. The sample was naive CD4+ T cells from PBMCs. As for subset: CD45RA+ positively selected. These receptors were obtained from a man aged 18 to 29 in good health. Some clones in this sample may be carry-over from other donors' samples.

This clone has only one observation. The chain joins TRBV23-1 to TRBJ1-5; D is ambiguous. TRBV23-1 is sorted into the ORF group, with uncertain function. The CDR3 has 19 residues. Trimming removed 2 bases at V and 2 bases at J, with 22 bases between. CDR3: CASSQTATVAPGCNQPQHF. CDR3 nucleotides: TGCGCCAGCAGTCAAACCGCCACCGTGGCCCCGGGTTGCAATCAGCCCCAGCATTTT.

The CDR3 DNA is TGTGCCAGCAGCCCAAGGGCCCAGGTTCAGGACTATGGCTACACCTTC. Its protein product is CASSPRAQVQDYGYTF. The rearrangement uses TRBV9 and TRBJ1-2; D ambiguous. V was clipped by 4 bases and J by 3 bases, with 19 bases between them. Germline CDR1 SGDLS, CDR2 YYNGEE. The CDR3 totals 16 residues.

This clone was seen more than once but under ten times. The chain carries TRBV9 and TRBJ1-1; perhaps TRBD1 as D (6 bases). Germline lookup yields CDR1 SGDLS and CDR2 YYNGEE. The CDR3 extends over 14 amino acids. With 4 bases removed from V and 1 base from J, the gap between germline ends came to 11 bases. The CDR3 sequence: CASSPTGPNTEAFF. The CDR3 DNA reads as TGTGCCAGCAGCCCAACAGGGCCGAACACTGAAGCTTTCTTT.

This chain connects TRBV28 to TRBJ2-7; 9 positions match TRBD2. The CDR3 has 18 amino acids. Germline CDR1 is MDHEN and CDR2 is SYDVKM. The V segment lost 1 base and the J segment 7 bases; nucleotides outside the gene matches: 17. In nucleotides, the CDR3 is TGTGCCAGCAGTTTATTCCCCCAGCGTTTGGCGGGAGGGGGGGAGCAGTACTTC. This sequence encodes CASSLFPQRLAGGGEQYF.

The chain couples TRBV7-9 to TRBJ1-4, with unresolved D. The germline gives CDR1 SEHNR, CDR2 FQNEAQ (reference sequence). Trimming removed 0 bases from V and 5 bases from J, with 10 bases in between. There are 15 residues in the CDR3. CDR3 DNA: TGTGCCAGCAGCTTAGCTTACCGTGCGAATGAAAAACTGTTTTTT. It is translated as CASSLAYRANEKLFF.

This sequence joins TRBV30 and TRBJ1-2, with a tentative D call TRBD1 (6 bases). The V gene's germline CDR1 is GTSNPN and CDR2 SVGIG (reference sequence). Trimming shortened V by 1 base and J by 8 bases, and 11 bases separated the two germline ends. There are 12 residues in the CDR3. The CDR3 DNA sequence: TGTGCCTGGAGTGCATCCGGGGGCGGCTACACCTTC. Its protein product is CAWSASGGGYTF.

The rearrangement joins TRBV7-9 to TRBJ1-4, with D unresolved. Trimming stripped 3 bases from V and 7 bases from J, with 9 bases between. The CDR3 has 13 amino acids. Germline CDR1 is SEHNR and CDR2 is FQNEAQ (reference sequence). The CDR3, as DNA: TGTGCCAGCAGCTTGAATCAGCCTGAAAAACTGTTTTTT. As protein: CASSLNQPEKLFF.

The chain joins TRBV7-8 to TRBJ2-5; perhaps TRBD2 as D (6 bases). Germline values: CDR1 SGHVS, CDR2 FQNEAQ. The CDR3 covers 16 residues. V was pared by 5 bases and J by 1 base, with 17 bases between. DNA for the CDR3: TGTGCCAGCAGCCCGCAGACGGCCGGGGGCCAAGAGACCCAGTACTTC. Translated: CASSPQTAGGQETQYF.

A single count supports this clone. The rearrangement joins TRBV5-1 to TRBJ2-3; D gene unclear. The CDR3 length is 11 residues. CDR1 and CDR2 (germline): SGHRS, YFSETQ. Trimming took 4 bases from V and 6 from J, leaving 6 bases between them. CDR3 DNA: TGCGCCAGCAGCGCGCCCGATACGCAGTATTTT. It encodes CASSAPDTQYF.